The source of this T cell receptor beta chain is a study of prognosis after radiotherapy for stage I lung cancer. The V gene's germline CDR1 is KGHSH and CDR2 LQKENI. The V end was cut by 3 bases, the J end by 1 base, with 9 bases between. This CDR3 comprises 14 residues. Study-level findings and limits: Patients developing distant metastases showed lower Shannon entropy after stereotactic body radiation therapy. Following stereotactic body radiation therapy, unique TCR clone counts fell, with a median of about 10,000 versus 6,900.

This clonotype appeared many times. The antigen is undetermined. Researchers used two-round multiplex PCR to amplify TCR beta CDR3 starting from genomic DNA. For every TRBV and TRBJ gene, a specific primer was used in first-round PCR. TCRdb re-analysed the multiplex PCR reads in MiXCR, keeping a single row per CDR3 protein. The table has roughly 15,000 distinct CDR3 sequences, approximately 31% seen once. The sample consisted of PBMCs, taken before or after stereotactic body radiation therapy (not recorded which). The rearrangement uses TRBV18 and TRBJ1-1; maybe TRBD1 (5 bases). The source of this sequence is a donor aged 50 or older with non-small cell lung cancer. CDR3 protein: CASSPRDQNTEAFF. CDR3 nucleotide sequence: TGTGCCAGCTCACCCCGGGACCAGAACACTGAAGCTTTCTTT.